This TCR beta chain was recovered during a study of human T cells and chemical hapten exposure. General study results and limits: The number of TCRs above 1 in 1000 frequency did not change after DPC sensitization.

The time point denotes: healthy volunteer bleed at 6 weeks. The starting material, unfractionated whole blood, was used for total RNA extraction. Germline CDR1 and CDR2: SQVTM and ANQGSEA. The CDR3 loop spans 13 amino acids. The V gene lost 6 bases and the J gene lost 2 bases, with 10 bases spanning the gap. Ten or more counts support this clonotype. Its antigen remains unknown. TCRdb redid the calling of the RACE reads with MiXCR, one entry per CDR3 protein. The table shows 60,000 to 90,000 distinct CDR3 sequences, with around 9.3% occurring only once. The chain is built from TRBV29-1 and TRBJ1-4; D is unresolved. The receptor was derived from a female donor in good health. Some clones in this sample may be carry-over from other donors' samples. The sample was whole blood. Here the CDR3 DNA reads TGCAGCGTGGCCCATAGCACTAATGAAAAACTGTTTTTT. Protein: CSVAHSTNEKLFF.